These 20 T cell receptor beta chains were all obtained from the same sample, sequenced in a study of T cell repertoires in breast cancer. An expanded emulsion RT-PCR with primers for all TCR V genes paired CD8+ T cell chains. Blocking oligonucleotides added to a second nested PCR suppressed unpaired genes. TCRdb reprocessed the emulsion pairing reads via MiXCR and lists one record per CDR3 protein. The sample yields nearly 40,000 distinct CDR3 sequences, 45% seen once. The sequenced sample was CD8+ T cells. These receptors were obtained from a pool of human donors with breast cancer or a healthy control (not recorded which).

With regard to this clonotype: A much larger clone sits a single nucleotide away, making a read error possible. The chain combines TRBV27 with TRBJ2-7; possibly TRBD1 or TRBD2 for D (5 bases each). Trimming took off 3 bases at V and 5 bases at J, with 17 bases between the two ends. CDR3 length: 15 amino acids. Germline V gene lookup returns CDR1 MNHEY and CDR2 SMNVEV (reference sequence). CDR3 sequence (DNA): TGTGCCAGCAGTTTTTTGGGGCCCGGGATGCACGAGCAGTACTTC. Translation gives CASSFLGPGMHEQYF.

This chain joins TRBV7-2 and TRBJ1-5; D not resolved. The V end lost 5 bases, the J end lost 6 bases, and 11 bases lay between the germline ends. CDR1 and CDR2 (germline): SGHTA, FQGNSA. There are 13 residues in the CDR3. CDR3 DNA sequence: TGTGCCAGCAGCCCAGGAGGATTTCAGCCCCAGCATTTT. Its protein is CASSPGGFQPQHF.

Concerning this clonotype itself: The junction departs from germline at one end; a sequencing error may be responsible. The rearrangement joins TRBV6-1 to TRBJ2-7; 9 bases map to TRBD1. From germline, CDR1 is MNHNS and CDR2 SASEGT. CDR3 length: 16 residues. The CDR3 DNA reads TGCGCCAGCATGAAACCGGGACAGGGAAGTCCCAACGAGCAGTACTTC. This translates into CASMKPGQGSPNEQYF.

The chain recombines TRBV18 with TRBJ2-7, with 8 bases fitting TRBD1. The germline V gene encodes CDR1 KGHSH and CDR2 LQKENI. The CDR3 has 16 amino acids. J was trimmed by 3 bases and V by 4 bases; bases with no gene match: 11. CDR3 bases: TGTGCCAGCTCACTGCTACAGGGACAGGACCTCTACGAGCAGTACTTC. Protein sequence: CASSLLQGQDLYEQYF.

The chain recombines TRBV14 with TRBJ2-4; a weak D match, TRBD1 (5 bases). V lost 4 bases and J 0 bases, leaving 28 bases between the germline ends. The CDR3 is made up of 21 amino acids. Germline assignment: CDR1 SGHDN and CDR2 FVKESK. CDR3 in amino acids: CASSRGWADRNPTLAKNIQYF. CDR3 coding DNA: TGTGCCAGCAGCCGGGGCTGGGCAGATCGCAACCCAACTCTAGCCAAAAACATTCAGTACTTC.

Comment on this clonotype: The CDR3 does not end in the conserved phenylalanine or tryptophan, so this is likely a read error. Written as DNA, the CDR3 is TGCGCCAGCAGCTTGGAAGGGGGCCAGAACACTGAAGCTTTCCTT. Translating gives CASSLEGGQNTEAFL. The chain has TRBV5-1 and TRBJ1-1; 7 positions match TRBD1. Trimming took 0 bases from V and 1 from J; bases not matched to a gene: 3. The CDR3 is made up of 15 amino acids. Germline V lookup: CDR1 SGHRS, CDR2 YFSETQ.

There are a few counts of this clonotype. J is TRBJ1-6 and V is TRBV6-1; D is unclear. The germline V gene encodes CDR1 MNHNS and CDR2 SASEGT. The CDR3 covers 12 residues. V lost 6 bases and J lost 6, with 6 bases in between. The CDR3 region has the DNA TGTGCCAGCAGCGCCCTTAATTCACCCCTCCACTTT. It specifies CASSALNSPLHF.

V gene TRBV2 combines with J gene TRBJ2-7; D gene ambiguous. V dropped 6 bases and J dropped 0 bases, with 6 bases sitting between them. The germline V gene encodes CDR1 SNHLY and CDR2 FYNNEI. CDR3 length: 12 residues. The CDR3 protein is CASRESSYEQYF. CDR3 DNA: TGTGCCAGCAGGGAGAGCTCCTACGAGCAGTACTTC.

The V call is TRBV12-3 or TRBV12-4, the J call TRBJ1-2, with D unclear. The V end was cut by 8 bases, the J end by 8 bases, with 18 bases between. The CDR3 extends over 13 amino acids. The CDR3 spells CASVSHAAGGYTF. The CDR3 DNA follows: TGTGCCAGCGTCTCCCACGCAGCCGGCGGCTACACCTTC.

Turning to this clonotype: The junction departs from the called germline gene at one end, perhaps through a read error. V usage is TRBV15 and J usage is TRBJ2-7, with a possible D match to TRBD2 (5 bases). Looked up from germline, CDR1 is LNHNV and CDR2 is YYDKDF (reference sequence). This CDR3 comprises 14 residues. The CDR3 DNA is TGTGTCACCAGCAGAGATCTGGGGAGCTACGAGCAGTACTTC. The encoded protein is CVTSRDLGSYEQYF.

The CDR3 is CSAGDDGTDTQYF. The CDR3 DNA is TGCAGTGCAGGGGATGATGGCACAGATACGCAGTATTTT. The chain couples TRBV20-1 to TRBJ2-3; tentatively, D is TRBD1 (5 bases). Germline lookup yields CDR1 DFQATT and CDR2 SNEGSKA (reference sequence). V lost 6 bases, J lost 1 base, and 11 bases lay in between. This CDR3 has 13 residues.

The chain has TRBV12-3 or TRBV12-4 and TRBJ2-7; D gene uncertain. Trimming took 1 base from V and 0 from J, leaving 7 bases between them. The CDR3 spans 14 residues. CDR3 sequence reads: CASSLGRSSYEQYF. The DNA for the CDR3 is TGTGCCAGCAGTTTAGGGCGGAGCTCCTACGAGCAGTACTTC.

This chain connects TRBV2 to TRBJ2-3; either TRBD1 or TRBD2 may supply D (5 bases each). This CDR3 region has 15 residues. Germline lookup yields CDR1 SNHLY and CDR2 FYNNEI. The germline V and J ends were trimmed by 5 bases and 0 bases, with 12 bases remaining between them. This CDR3 is CASSLGRTSTDTQYF. CDR3 nucleotides: TGTGCCAGCAGTTTGGGACGTACTAGCACAGATACGCAGTATTTT.

The genes are TRBV7-2 and TRBJ1-2, with D unresolved. The CDR3 covers 13 residues. CDR1 and CDR2 from the germline V gene are SGHTA and FQGNSA. V gave up 2 bases and J gave up 4 bases, with 8 bases separating them. The CDR3 nucleotides read TGTGCCAGCAGCTTATTAACAGCCTATGGCTACACCTTC. Residues: CASSLLTAYGYTF.

This clonotype was found a few times. The chain carries TRBV12-3 or TRBV12-4 and TRBJ2-2; D gene unclear. The CDR3 contains 13 residues. Trimming took 2 bases from V and 4 from J, leaving 5 bases between them. CDR3 protein: CASSLWATGELFF. DNA for the CDR3: TGTGCCAGCAGTTTATGGGCCACCGGGGAGCTGTTTTTT.

In its sample, this clonotype was seen many times. This chain links TRBV6-1 with TRBJ2-5; no definite D call. V dropped 2 bases and J dropped 5 bases, with 24 bases sitting between them. Per germline, CDR1 MNHNS and CDR2 SASEGT. This CDR3 is built from 18 residues. The CDR3, as DNA: TGTGCCAGCAGTGAACCTTCCAACCCGCTTCCGGGCGCGGAGACCCAGTACTTC. The encoded protein is CASSEPSNPLPGAETQYF.

The chain uses TRBV11-3 and TRBJ2-1, with D unresolved. In germline, CDR1 is SGHNT, CDR2 YENEEA. The V end was cut by 0 bases, the J end by 9 bases, with 9 bases between. The CDR3 is made up of 13 amino acids. CDR3 in DNA: TGTGCCAGCAGCTTAGAGGTAGGAGCTGAGCAGTTCTTC. Residues: CASSLEVGAEQFF.

V gene TRBV4-1 combines with J gene TRBJ1-6, with D possibly TRBD1 on 6 matching bases. Germline V gives CDR1 MGHRA, CDR2 YSYEKL. The V end lost 3 bases, the J end lost 9 bases, and 24 bases lay between the germline ends. The CDR3 spans 18 residues. CDR3 sequence reads: CASSHDGITGFSASPLHF. CDR3 coding DNA: TGCGCCAGCAGCCACGACGGAATCACAGGGTTTAGCGCTTCACCCCTCCACTTT.

This clonotype was detected only a few times. The CDR3 here is CASSFSTRGEQYF. The DNA for the CDR3 is TGTGCCAGCAGTTTCAGCACCAGGGGCGAGCAGTACTTC. The chain couples TRBV6-5 to TRBJ2-7; D may be TRBD1 (6 bases). V dropped 4 bases and J dropped 6 bases, with 13 bases sitting between them. The CDR3 runs to 13 residues. In germline, CDR1 is MNHEY, CDR2 SVGAGI.

This clonotype was observed a handful of times. The genes are TRBV20-1 and TRBJ1-6; D ambiguous. The germline V and J ends were trimmed by 0 bases and 7 bases, with 7 bases remaining between them. The germline gives CDR1 DFQATT, CDR2 SNEGSKA (reference sequence). There are 13 residues in the CDR3. The CDR3 DNA follows: TGCAGTGCTAGAGATCGGGTCAATTCACCCCTCCACTTT. Its translation: CSARDRVNSPLHF.